The 9 T cell receptor beta chains below come from one sample, sequenced in a study of cytomegalovirus exposure and HLA in healthy donors. PCR employed 60 Vbeta and 13 Jbeta primers. This table comes from immunoSEQ multiplex PCR, and its TCRdb copy is limited to in-frame clones, with some not included. Counted here are 150,000 to 200,000 clones, around 80% occurring once; the ten biggest clones make up less than 15%. The sample comprised PBMCs. These TCRs come from a woman between 45 and 65 years old in good health and CMV-seropositive.

The chain combines TRBV7-2 with TRBJ2-5, with TRBD1 as a possible D gene (5 bases). Germline CDR1 and CDR2: SGHTA and FQGNSA. The CDR3 covers 12 residues. Trimming left V 5 bases short and J 4 bases short, with 8 bases between. The CDR3 here is CASSVGAETQYF. Here the CDR3 DNA reads TGTGCCAGCAGCGTTGGGGCAGAGACCCAGTACTTC. The variable domain in full, with the rest retrieved from reference TRBV7-2 and TRBJ2-5, is GAGVSQSPSNKVTEKGKDVELRCDPISGHTALYWYRQSLGQGLEFLIYFQGNSAPDKSGLPSDRFSAERTGGSVSTLTIQRTQQEDSAVYLCASSVGAETQYFGPGTRLLVL.

This sequence joins TRBV10-3 and TRBJ1-2; no definite D call. The V and J ends lost 4 bases and 0 bases respectively, with 15 bases between them. The germline V gene has CDR1 ENHRY and CDR2 SYGVKD. This CDR3 contains 16 residues. For the CDR3, the DNA is TGTGCCATCAGTGGGGGAGGAGGAAACCCTAACTATGGCTACACCTTC. Translated, it gives CAISGGGGNPNYGYTF.

The V call is TRBV5-6, the J call TRBJ2-3; 10 bases are shared with TRBD2. V lost 4 bases to trimming and J lost 1 base; unmatched junction nucleotides: 9. CDR3 length: 17 residues. CDR1 SGHDT and CDR2 YYEEEE come from the germline V gene. The CDR3 is CASSPSGLAGGTDTQYF. The DNA of the CDR3 is TGTGCCAGCAGCCCCAGCGGGCTAGCGGGGGGCACAGATACGCAGTATTTT.

V is TRBV4-1 and J is TRBJ1-3; TRBD1 is a possible D gene (5 bases). The germline V gene encodes CDR1 MGHRA and CDR2 YSYEKL. V gave up 2 bases and J gave up 0 bases, with 17 bases separating them. The CDR3 contains 18 residues. CDR3 nucleotides: TGCGCCAGCAGCCAAAACCGGCCAGGGACTACCTCTGGAAACACCATATATTTT. Its translation: CASSQNRPGTTSGNTIYF.

The chain carries TRBV5-1 and TRBJ2-5; possible D gene TRBD1, 6 bases. The V gene's germline CDR1 is SGHRS and CDR2 YFSETQ. The CDR3 consists of 13 residues. The V end lost 0 bases, the J end lost 5 bases, and 8 bases lay between the germline ends. CDR3 loop: CASSLERGETQYF. CDR3 bases: TGCGCCAGCAGCTTGGAAAGGGGGGAGACCCAGTACTTC.

DNA for the CDR3: TGCGCCAGCAGCTCGACAGGGGATCCTAATGAAAAACTGTTTTTT. Its protein is CASSSTGDPNEKLFF. The J gene is TRBJ1-4, the V gene TRBV5-1, with 8 nucleotides matching TRBD1. The CDR3 is made up of 15 amino acids. Germline CDR1 and CDR2: SGHRS and YFSETQ. V gave up 3 bases and J gave up 3 bases; unmatched junction bases: 4.

The V and J genes are TRBV7-8 and TRBJ2-5; D might be TRBD1 (6 bases). With 2 bases removed from V and 3 bases from J, the gap between germline ends came to 19 bases. The germline V gene has CDR1 SGHVS and CDR2 FQNEAQ. The CDR3 has 17 residues. CDR3 in amino acids: CASSLQRLGASKETQYF. The CDR3 nucleotides are TGTGCCAGCAGCTTACAACGGCTGGGGGCGAGTAAAGAGACCCAGTACTTC.

This clone is judged medium-sized (0.01 to 0.1%). The genes are TRBV6-4 and TRBJ1-1, with TRBD1 identical over 8 bases. V dropped 6 bases and J dropped 5; count of bases not matched to a gene: 2. The CDR3 is 12 amino acids. Germline V gene data show CDR1 as MRHNA and CDR2 as SNTAGT. This CDR3 is CASRQGVTEAFF. As DNA, the CDR3 is TGTGCCAGCAGACAGGGGGTGACTGAAGCTTTCTTT.

The chain carries TRBV7-8 and TRBJ2-7, with 11 nucleotides matching TRBD2. This CDR3 region has 17 residues. The germline V gene has CDR1 SGHVS and CDR2 FQNEAQ. J lost 4 bases, V lost 3 bases, and 11 bases had no gene match. CDR3 amino acids: CASSFTTTTSGVYEQYF. The DNA for the CDR3 is TGTGCCAGCAGCTTCACCACCACGACTAGCGGGGTTTACGAGCAGTACTTC. The variable domain in full, with the rest retrieved from reference TRBV7-8 and TRBJ2-7, is GAGVSQSPRYKVAKRGQDVALRCDPISGHVSLFWYQQALGQGPEFLTYFQNEAQLDKSGLPSDRFFAERPEGSVSTLKIQRTQQEDSAVYLCASSFTTTTSGVYEQYFGPGTRLTVT.